By share, the clone carrying this T cell receptor (beta chain) counts as medium-sized (0.01 to 0.1%). TCRdb independently ran MiXCR on the 5' RACE reads; one entry per CDR3 protein. The table has 4,000 to 5,000 distinct CDR3 sequences, roughly 7.3% seen once. The source of the sample is a study of T cells after yellow fever vaccination. For the study at large: Fractions of low cell number were prepared using SMART-Seq v4 Ultra Low Input.

V lost 1 base and J 4 bases, leaving 8 bases between the germline ends. There are 13 residues in the CDR3. Germline lookup yields CDR1 LNHNV and CDR2 YYDKDF (reference sequence). This sample comprised PBMCs, either bulk or a sorted T-cell subset (CD4+, CD8+, memory, or dextramer-sorted; not recorded which), obtained about 49 days after the first yellow fever vaccination. The receptor comes from a man aged 18 to 30 who received the YFV17D yellow fever vaccine. The chain links TRBV15 to TRBJ2-7; a weak D match, TRBD1 (5 bases). CDR3: CATSRAPGYEQYV. In nucleotides, the CDR3 is TGTGCCACCAGCAGAGCCCCAGGGTACGAGCAGTACGTC.